These 26 T cell receptor beta chains share one sample of origin, sequenced in a study of T-cell reconstitution after alpha-beta-depleted transplantation in children. Library preparation (for TCRbeta) was performed with unique molecular identifiers. From the PCR reads, TCRdb called clonotypes with MiXCR, one entry per CDR3 protein. The sample lists more than 200,000 distinct CDR3 sequences; roughly a sixth were seen once. The specimen comprised PBMCs, mostly from graft donor cells, sampled 360 days after TCRalphabeta/CD19-depleted stem cell transplant. These receptors came from a male patient between 2 and 10 years old who had a stem cell transplant for acute lymphoblastic leukemia, so the T cells may come from the graft donor.

This rearrangement joins TRBV4-3 to TRBJ2-6; 7 bases map to TRBD2. This CDR3 comprises 18 residues. After removal of 1 base from V and 2 bases from J, the junction contained 8 bases not matched to a gene. Germline lookup yields CDR1 LGHNA and CDR2 YSLEER. This chain's CDR3 is CASSQGAAGRTGANVLTF. In DNA form, the CDR3 reads TGCGCCAGCAGCCAAGGAGCAGCGGGAAGGACTGGGGCCAACGTCCTGACTTTC.

This clonotype was observed a few times. V and J are TRBV11-2 and TRBJ2-1; 10 bases fit TRBD1. The CDR3 sequence is 17 residues long. V was pared by 0 bases and J by 8 bases, with 10 bases of the junction left unmatched. CDR1 is SGHAT, CDR2 FQNNGV, per germline. CDR3 protein: CASSLDRGTGEFDEQFF. For the CDR3, the DNA is TGTGCCAGCAGCTTAGATCGTGGGACAGGGGAGTTCGATGAGCAGTTCTTC.

The CDR3 reads CASSLSRGDKDTGELFF. The CDR3 DNA reads TGTGCCAGCAGTTTATCACGGGGGGACAAAGACACCGGGGAGCTGTTTTTT. This chain links TRBV27 with TRBJ2-2, with D possibly matching TRBD2 (7 bases). CDR1 is MNHEY, CDR2 SMNVEV, per germline (reference sequence). CDR3 size: 17 residues. Trimming stripped 0 bases from V and 3 bases from J, with 14 bases between.

The V call is TRBV28, the J call TRBJ2-7; 9 positions agree with TRBD2. The CDR3 is 16 amino acids. Per germline, CDR1 MDHEN and CDR2 SYDVKM. J lost 3 bases, V lost 3 bases, and 9 bases had no gene match. CDR3 nucleotide sequence: TGTGCCAGCAGTTTTGCAGCGGGGGGAGGGAGCTACGAGCAGTACTTC. Protein sequence: CASSFAAGGGSYEQYF.

The chain has TRBV10-3 and TRBJ1-2; 9 positions agree with TRBD1. The CDR3 contains 17 residues. In germline, CDR1 is ENHRY, CDR2 SYGVKD. V lost 6 bases to trimming and J lost 4 bases; unmatched junction nucleotides: 15. For the CDR3, the DNA is TGTGCCATCAGCTCTAACATTGGACAGGGGATACTCTATGGCTACACCTTC. Translation gives CAISSNIGQGILYGYTF.

This clonotype was counted only a few times. The V call is TRBV18, the J call TRBJ1-1; D gene uncertain. Germline values: CDR1 KGHSH, CDR2 LQKENI. Trimming took 2 bases from V and 6 from J, leaving 13 bases between them. The CDR3 covers 14 residues. Written as DNA, the CDR3 is TGTGCCAGCTCACCAATCCCCTCTTACGCTGAAGCTTTCTTT. Translated: CASSPIPSYAEAFF.

This clonotype was seen a few times. This rearrangement joins TRBV24-1 to TRBJ2-2, with D perhaps TRBD2 (6 bases). The V gene lost 9 bases and the J gene lost 4 bases, with 14 bases spanning the gap. The CDR3 length is 14 residues. The germline V gene has CDR1 KGHDR and CDR2 SFDVKD. The CDR3 sequence: CATSVRGTTGELFF. The CDR3 nucleotides are TGTGCCACCTCAGTGCGGGGTACCACCGGGGAGCTGTTTTTT.

This clonotype was detected many times. The CDR3 coding sequence is TGTGCCAGCAGCCAAGTGGACCGCGGAATTCTGTTTTTT. Translated, it gives CASSQVDRGILFF. This chain joins TRBV4-2 and TRBJ1-4; D call uncertain. Germline loops: CDR1 LGHNA, CDR2 YNFKEQ. CDR3 length equals 13 residues. Trimming removed 1 base at V and 14 bases at J, with 14 bases between.

This chain uses TRBV2 with TRBJ2-7, with TRBD2 identical over 15 bases. The CDR3 spans 16 residues. Unmatched junction bases numbered 4, after V lost 3 bases and J lost 4 bases. Germline loops: CDR1 SNHLY, CDR2 FYNNEI. CDR3 nucleotides: TGTGCCAGCAGTGATGCCGGGACTAGCGGGAGGTACGAGCAGTACTTC. Translation: CASSDAGTSGRYEQYF.

This clonotype was recorded at least ten times. The gene calls are TRBV24-1 and TRBJ2-1; D is possibly TRBD1 (5 bases). Germline assignment: CDR1 KGHDR and CDR2 SFDVKD. V lost 3 bases and J 8 bases, leaving 13 bases between the germline ends. This CDR3 spans 14 amino acids. The CDR3 nucleotides read TGTGCCACCAGTGATGCGATGGGGCCGGATGAGCAGTTCTTC. Its translation is CATSDAMGPDEQFF.

Only a few counts were recorded for this clonotype. The chain is built from TRBV5-1 and TRBJ2-1; no firm D call. This CDR3 comprises 13 residues. The V gene lost 7 bases and the J gene lost 7 bases, with 15 bases spanning the gap. CDR1 is SGHRS, CDR2 YFSETQ, per germline. CDR3 bases: TGCGCCAGCCGACCTAATGACGAGAATGAGCAGTTCTTC. It translates to CASRPNDENEQFF.

The chain joins TRBV7-2 to TRBJ1-2; a weak D match, TRBD1 (5 bases). The germline V gene encodes CDR1 SGHTA and CDR2 FQGNSA. Trimming took off 5 bases at V and 2 bases at J, with 12 bases between the two ends. This CDR3 is built from 14 residues. The chain's CDR3 is CASSLSTGNYGYTF. The CDR3 region has the DNA TGTGCCAGCAGCCTCTCTACAGGAAACTATGGCTACACCTTC.

This clonotype showed up many times. V usage is TRBV29-1 and J usage is TRBJ2-4; a possible D gene is TRBD2 (6 bases). Looked up from germline, CDR1 is SQVTM and CDR2 is ANQGSEA. The V and J ends lost 7 bases and 3 bases respectively, with 10 bases between them. The CDR3 covers 12 residues. Here the CDR3 DNA reads TGCAGCGGTAGGGAGGACAAAAACATTCAGTACTTC. Translation: CSGREDKNIQYF.

This clonotype occurred a few times. V gene TRBV10-3 combines with J gene TRBJ2-7, with a possible D match to TRBD2 (6 bases). Germline loops: CDR1 ENHRY, CDR2 SYGVKD. The V and J ends lost 10 bases and 3 bases respectively, with 10 bases between them. The CDR3 is 11 residues long. The CDR3 DNA sequence: TGTGCCACTAGCGTGGGCTACGAGCAGTACTTC. This translates into CATSVGYEQYF.

A few counts support this clonotype. The CDR3 DNA reads TGTGCCAGCAGGGGTCTTAGCGGTCCGAACACCGGGGAGCTGTTTTTT. Its translation: CASRGLSGPNTGELFF. The chain combines TRBV7-2 with TRBJ2-2, with D possibly TRBD2 on 6 matching bases. Trimming left V 6 bases short and J 0 bases short, with 14 bases between. CDR1 and CDR2 from the germline V gene are SGHTA and FQGNSA. CDR3 length: 16 amino acids.

The V call is TRBV7-8, the J call TRBJ2-5; the D gene is possibly TRBD1 (6 bases). The germline V gene encodes CDR1 SGHVS and CDR2 FQNEAQ. The CDR3 extends over 14 amino acids. With 7 bases removed from V and 2 bases from J, the gap between germline ends came to 14 bases. This CDR3 is CASKIDRSQETQYF. The CDR3, as DNA: TGTGCCAGCAAGATTGACAGGTCGCAAGAGACCCAGTACTTC.

This clonotype was seen a handful of times. The rearrangement links TRBV5-1 to TRBJ2-5; possibly TRBD1 or TRBD2 for D (5 bases each). The CDR3 totals 14 residues. Trimming removed 0 bases from V and 2 bases from J, with 8 bases in between. CDR1 and CDR2 (germline): SGHRS, YFSETQ. The CDR3: CASSLEGPQETQYF. The CDR3 DNA follows: TGCGCCAGCAGCTTGGAGGGACCACAAGAGACCCAGTACTTC.

This chain joins TRBV5-5 and TRBJ2-7; no firm D call. Germline V gene sequence: CDR1 SGHKS, CDR2 YYEKEE (reference sequence). V lost 9 bases, J lost 3 bases, and 22 bases lay in between. The CDR3 sequence is 15 residues long. CDR3 sequence reads: CAMSPSSGVNYEQYF. The CDR3, as DNA: TGTGCCATGAGCCCGTCCTCCGGAGTAAACTACGAGCAGTACTTC.

This clonotype has only a few counts. The J gene is TRBJ2-3, the V gene TRBV4-3, with 9 positions matching TRBD1. With 0 bases clipped from V and 3 bases from J, the junction kept 7 bases outside the gene matches. The germline gives CDR1 LGHNA, CDR2 YSLEER. The CDR3 has 17 residues. The CDR3 loop reads CASSQDGQGSKTDTQYF. The CDR3 nucleotides read TGCGCCAGCAGCCAAGACGGACAGGGGAGTAAAACAGATACGCAGTATTTT.

The chain carries TRBV27 and TRBJ1-6, with D perhaps matching TRBD1 (5 bases). Germline V gene sequence: CDR1 MNHEY, CDR2 SMNVEV (reference sequence). Between the trimmed V and J ends, which lost 4 bases and 6 bases, there was a span of 13 bases. The CDR3 consists of 15 residues. The chain's CDR3 is CASSSSGGTNSPLHF. CDR3 in DNA: TGTGCCAGCAGTTCCTCGGGGGGGACTAATTCACCCCTCCACTTT.

The chain joins TRBV7-2 to TRBJ1-2; D might be TRBD1 (5 bases). Germline V gene sequence: CDR1 SGHTA, CDR2 FQGNSA. Trimming took off 1 base at V and 4 bases at J, with 13 bases between the two ends. The CDR3 covers 15 residues. CDR3 sequence reads: CASSLVSGGGYGYTF. The DNA of the CDR3 is TGTGCCAGCAGCTTAGTTTCCGGGGGGGGCTATGGCTACACCTTC.

This clonotype was seen a few times. The genes are TRBV7-9 and TRBJ2-7; D gene unclear. CDR3 length: 14 residues. Trimming left V 4 bases short and J 5 bases short, with 15 bases between. Germline V gene sequence: CDR1 SEHNR, CDR2 FQNEAQ (reference sequence). CDR3 coding DNA: TGTGCCAGCAGCTCGCTGCGCAAGGTCCACGAGCAGTACTTC. Protein product: CASSSLRKVHEQYF. Combining the CDR3 with reference TRBV7-9 and TRBJ2-7 gives the whole variable domain DTGVSQNPRHKITKRGQNVTFRCDPISEHNRLYWYRQTLGQGPEFLTYFQNEAQLEKSRLLSDRFSAERPKGSFSTLEIQRTEQGDSAMYLCASSSLRKVHEQYFGPGTRLTVT.

This clonotype was seen many times. This chain connects TRBV20-1 to TRBJ1-1; TRBD1 is a possible D gene (5 bases). The CDR3 contains 14 residues. V lost 3 bases and J lost 1, with 12 bases in between. Germline V gene data show CDR1 as DFQATT and CDR2 as SNEGSKA (reference sequence). The DNA of the CDR3 is TGCAGTGCTAGCCCGGATCAGGGGAACACTGAAGCTTTCTTT. This codes for CSASPDQGNTEAFF.

There are a few counts of this clonotype. The chain carries TRBV12-3 or TRBV12-4 and TRBJ1-4; TRBD1 matches at 11 bases. The CDR3 has 15 amino acids. V was clipped by 4 bases and J by 7 bases; unmatched bases: 5. The CDR3 DNA sequence: TGTGCCAGCAGTTCCGGGACAGGGGGGATTGAAAAACTGTTTTTT. It translates to CASSSGTGGIEKLFF.

J is TRBJ2-7 and V is TRBV3-1; 9 nucleotides match TRBD2. The CDR3 is 15 residues long. The J segment lost 4 bases and the V segment lost 4 bases, leaving 8 bases of the junction unmatched. Germline V gives CDR1 LGHDT, CDR2 YNNKEL (reference sequence). The CDR3 region has the DNA TGTGCCAGCAGCCCCCGACTAGCGGATCTTTACGAGCAGTACTTC. Translation gives CASSPRLADLYEQYF.

CDR3 region: CASSFVKADGYTF. In nucleotides, the CDR3 is TGTGCCAGCAGTTTCGTCAAGGCAGATGGCTACACCTTC. The rearrangement links TRBV28 to TRBJ1-2; D not resolved. Between the trimmed V and J ends, which lost 3 bases and 6 bases, there was a span of 11 bases. The CDR3 extends over 13 amino acids. Germline values: CDR1 MDHEN, CDR2 SYDVKM.